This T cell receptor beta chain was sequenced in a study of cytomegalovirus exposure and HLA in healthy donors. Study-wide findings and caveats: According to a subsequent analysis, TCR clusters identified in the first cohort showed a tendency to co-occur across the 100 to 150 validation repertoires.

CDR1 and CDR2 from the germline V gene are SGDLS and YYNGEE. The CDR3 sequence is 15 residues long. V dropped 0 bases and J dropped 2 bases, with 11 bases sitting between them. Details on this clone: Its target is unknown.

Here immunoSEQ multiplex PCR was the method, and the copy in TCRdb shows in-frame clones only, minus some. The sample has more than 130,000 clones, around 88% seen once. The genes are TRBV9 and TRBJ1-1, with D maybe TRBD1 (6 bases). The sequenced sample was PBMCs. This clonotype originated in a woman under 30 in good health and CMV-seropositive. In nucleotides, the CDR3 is TGTGCCAGCAGCGTAGGTTACAGGGTCAACACTGAAGCTTTCTTT. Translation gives CASSVGYRVNTEAFF.